This section outlines one TCR beta chain sequence together with its context. CDR1 LNHNV and CDR2 YYDKDF come from the germline V gene (reference sequence). This CDR3 region has 15 residues. Trimming left V 0 bases short and J 5 bases short, with 10 bases between. These data come from a study of blood T cell repertoires in COVID-19. For the study at large: Samples of COVID-19 (acute and convalescent) were obtained from the United States, Italy and Spain. PBMCs, B-cell-depleted T cells, or T cells were the source of the cDNA or gDNA that made up the material.

In the original analysis: Estimated nucleated cell counts came from reference gene primer amplification. Using immunoSEQ multiplex PCR, the repertoire was profiled, and TCRdb retains in-frame clones only, with some absent. V and J calls and clone size are as listed in that table; D and trimming were resolved from the DNA. This sample has fewer than 80,000 clones; just under 95% occur once, and the top ten carry approximately 6%. Sequenced: peripheral blood. This TCR was sampled from a human donor in a cohort sampled during active COVID-19. V is TRBV15 and J is TRBJ1-4, with D perhaps TRBD1 (6 bases). CDR3 coding DNA: TGTGCCACCAGCAGAGATCGGCAGGGGAATGAAAAACTGTTTTTT. Protein: CATSRDRQGNEKLFF.